This TCR beta chain was sequenced for a study of T cells in Graves' hyperthyroidism and ophthalmopathy. PBMCs were sourced from less than 13 ml fresh peripheral blood. Regions amplified from RNA transcripts were the TCR beta CDR3 regions. HTBI primers were used for first-round RT-PCR of the TCR CDR3. TCRdb processed the multiplex PCR reads anew with MiXCR; each CDR3 protein has one entry. The top ten clones hold less than 3.5% of a sample with about 600,000 distinct CDR3 sequences, more than 15% of them seen once. Note on this clonotype: Its cognate antigen is unknown.

Study-level results: From stable hyperthyroidism, ophthalmopathy was separated by a 13 V-J model. Blood also showed most of the thyroid clonotypes that were expanded above 0.001.

The receptor was isolated from a middle-aged woman with Graves' ophthalmopathy. Sequenced material: blood.

The CDR3 nucleotides are TGTGCCACCAGCAGAGATCGGGCTAGCGGGAAATACGAGCAGTACTTC. This codes for CATSRDRASGKYEQYF. The chain couples TRBV15 to TRBJ2-7; TRBD2 matches 9 bases. This CDR3 region has 16 residues. Germline V gene lookup returns CDR1 LNHNV and CDR2 YYDKDF (reference sequence). Trimming removed 0 bases from V and 4 bases from J; junction bases left unmatched: 7.